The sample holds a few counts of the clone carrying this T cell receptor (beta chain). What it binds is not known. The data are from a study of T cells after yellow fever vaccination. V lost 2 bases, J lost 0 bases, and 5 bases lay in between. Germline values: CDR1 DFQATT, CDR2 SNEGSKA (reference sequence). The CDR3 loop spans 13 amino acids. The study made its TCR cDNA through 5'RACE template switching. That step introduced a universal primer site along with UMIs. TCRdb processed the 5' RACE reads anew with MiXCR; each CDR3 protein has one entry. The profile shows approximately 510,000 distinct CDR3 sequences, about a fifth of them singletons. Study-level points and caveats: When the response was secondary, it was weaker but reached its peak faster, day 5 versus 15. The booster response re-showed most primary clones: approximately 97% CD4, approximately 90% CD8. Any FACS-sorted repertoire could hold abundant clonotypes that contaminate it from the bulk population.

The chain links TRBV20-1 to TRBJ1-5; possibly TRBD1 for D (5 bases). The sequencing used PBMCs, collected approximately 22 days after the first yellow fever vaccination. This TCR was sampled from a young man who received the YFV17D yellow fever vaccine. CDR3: CSARQGSNQPQHF. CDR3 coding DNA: TGCAGTGCTAGACAGGGTAGCAATCAGCCCCAGCATTTT.